What follows are 31 T cell receptor beta chains derived from one specimen sequenced in a study of response to subunit inactivated influenza vaccine. TCRdb independently ran MiXCR on the RT-PCR reads; one entry per CDR3 protein. The table lists 400,000 to 550,000 distinct CDR3 sequences, 25% of them singletons. Sequences were derived from CD4+ T cells sorted from PBMCs, sampled roughly 5 days after vaccination. These receptors all come from a man over 45 who received an inactivated influenza vaccine.

This clonotype came up many times. The rearrangement links TRBV7-2 to TRBJ2-7; 8 bases map to TRBD2. The CDR3 covers 14 residues. V was pared by 5 bases and J by 2 bases, with 5 bases of the junction left unmatched. The germline V gene encodes CDR1 SGHTA and CDR2 FQGNSA. CDR3 residues: CASSPGLETYEQYF. DNA for the CDR3: TGTGCCAGCAGCCCGGGACTAGAGACCTACGAGCAGTACTTC.

This clonotype occurred a few times. The chain joins TRBV10-2 to TRBJ2-5; TRBD2 is a possible D gene (5 bases). The CDR3 spans 13 residues. Germline V gives CDR1 WSHSY, CDR2 SAAADI. V lost 6 bases and J 3 bases, leaving 11 bases between the germline ends. The CDR3 here is CASRRWTEETQYF. CDR3 nucleotides: TGCGCCAGCAGACGGTGGACTGAAGAGACCCAGTACTTC.

The rearrangement joins TRBV5-5 to TRBJ1-5; the D gene is possibly TRBD1 (5 bases). The V end was cut by 2 bases, the J end by 11 bases, with 17 bases between. The CDR3 sequence is 14 residues long. Germline CDR1 SGHKS, CDR2 YYEKEE (reference sequence). The CDR3 protein is CASSFGPLGASQHF. As DNA, the CDR3 is TGTGCCAGCAGCTTCGGGCCCCTCGGGGCCTCCCAGCATTTT.

This clonotype has a handful of counts. This sequence joins TRBV7-8 and TRBJ1-1; D is unclear. Germline values: CDR1 SGHVS, CDR2 FQNEAQ. This CDR3 is built from 14 residues. V gave up 7 bases and J gave up 5 bases, with 17 bases separating them. The CDR3 sequence is CASTASGISTEAFF. CDR3 nucleotides: TGTGCCAGCACCGCCTCGGGGATATCGACTGAAGCTTTCTTT. Variable domain in full (rest from reference TRBV7-8 and TRBJ1-1): GAGVSQSPRYKVAKRGQDVALRCDPISGHVSLFWYQQALGQGPEFLTYFQNEAQLDKSGLPSDRFFAERPEGSVSTLKIQRTQQEDSAVYLCASTASGISTEAFFGQGTRLTVV.

This clonotype was picked up a small number of times. The chain has TRBV5-1 and TRBJ2-5; 8 bases fit TRBD1. V lost 7 bases and J lost 5; bases outside the gene matches: 10. Germline assignment: CDR1 SGHRS and CDR2 YFSETQ. The CDR3 sequence is 14 residues long. Here the CDR3 DNA reads TGCGCCAGCCGAACCGGACAGGGTTCGGAGACCCAGTACTTC. Translating it yields CASRTGQGSETQYF. Full variable domain (remainder filled in from reference TRBV5-1 and TRBJ2-5): KAGVTQTPRYLIKTRGQQVTLSCSPISGHRSVSWYQQTPGQGLQFLFEYFSETQRNKGNFPGRFSGRQFSNSRSEMNVSTLELGDSALYLCASRTGQGSETQYFGPGTRLLVL.

V gene TRBV15 combines with J gene TRBJ2-7; TRBD1 agrees at 9 bases. The germline gives CDR1 LNHNV, CDR2 YYDKDF (reference sequence). V lost 3 bases, J lost 6 bases, and 6 bases stayed unmatched. This CDR3 contains 14 residues. The DNA of the CDR3 is TGTGCCACCAGCAGGGACAGGGGCGCGTCCGAGCAGTACTTC. Translating gives CATSRDRGASEQYF.

In this sample, this clonotype turned up a few times. The CDR3: CASSQQGRSPLHF. For the CDR3, the DNA is TGTGCCAGCAGCCAACAGGGTCGTTCACCCCTCCACTTT. The V gene is TRBV4-2, the J gene TRBJ1-6, with TRBD1 as a possible D gene (5 bases). CDR1 and CDR2 from the germline V gene are LGHNA and YNFKEQ. The V end lost 2 bases, the J end lost 9 bases, and 8 bases lay between the germline ends. This CDR3 is built from 13 residues.

Only a few counts were recorded for this clonotype. The gene calls are TRBV7-2 and TRBJ2-1; 7 positions match TRBD1. The V and J ends lost 0 bases and 3 bases, in that order; junction bases with no gene match: 2. CDR1 is SGHTA and CDR2 is FQGNSA in the germline V gene. The CDR3 runs to 15 residues. CDR3 sequence (DNA): TGTGCCAGCAGCTTAGCAGGGGGCATCTACAATGAGCAGTTCTTC. It encodes CASSLAGGIYNEQFF.

This clonotype was observed a few times. This chain joins TRBV5-5 and TRBJ2-2; D is ambiguous. Between the trimmed V and J ends, which lost 1 base and 2 bases, there was a span of 6 bases. Germline CDR1 SGHKS, CDR2 YYEKEE (reference sequence). This CDR3 contains 14 residues. The CDR3 loop is CASSLFLNTGELFF. Here the CDR3 DNA reads TGTGCCAGCAGCTTGTTTCTAAACACCGGGGAGCTGTTTTTT.

This clonotype has only one observation. DNA for the CDR3: TGCGCCAGCAGCTGGACAGGGGATAGCAATCAGCCCCAGCATTTT. Translated: CASSWTGDSNQPQHF. The chain links TRBV5-1 to TRBJ1-5; TRBD1 aligns across 9 bases. The CDR3 is 15 residues long. CDR1 and CDR2 (germline): SGHRS, YFSETQ. The V gene end was trimmed by 3 bases and the J gene end by 0 bases; junction bases not matched to a gene: 1. Complete variable domain (other parts from reference TRBV5-1 and TRBJ1-5): KAGVTQTPRYLIKTRGQQVTLSCSPISGHRSVSWYQQTPGQGLQFLFEYFSETQRNKGNFPGRFSGRQFSNSRSEMNVSTLELGDSALYLCASSWTGDSNQPQHFGDGTRLSIL.

The genes are TRBV14 and TRBJ2-1; D tentatively fits TRBD1 or TRBD2 (5 bases each). V was shortened by 2 bases and J by 7 bases, with 18 bases between the two germline ends. The germline V gene has CDR1 SGHDN and CDR2 FVKESK. The CDR3 is made up of 16 amino acids. Written as DNA, the CDR3 is TGTGCCAGCAGCCAAACCCGGGGCAACAGTAGGAATGAGCAGTTCTTC. This codes for CASSQTRGNSRNEQFF. The full variable domain, in which reference TRBV14 and TRBJ2-1 provide the parts outside the CDR3, is EAGVTQFPSHSVIEKGQTVTLRCDPISGHDNLYWYRRVMGKEIKFLLHFVKESKQDESGMPNNRFLAERTGGTYSTLKVQPAELEDSGVYFCASSQTRGNSRNEQFFGPGTRLTVL.

The rearrangement links TRBV20-1 to TRBJ2-7; TRBD2 agrees at 7 bases. This CDR3 is 14 amino acids long. Germline V lookup: CDR1 DFQATT, CDR2 SNEGSKA (reference sequence). The V gene end was trimmed by 4 bases and the J gene end by 5 bases; junction bases not matched to a gene: 11. CDR3 in DNA: TGCAGTGCTATTAAGACATCGGGGAGGGACGAGCAGTACTTC. Protein: CSAIKTSGRDEQYF.

The rearrangement joins TRBV4-2 to TRBJ2-3; tentatively, D is TRBD2 (6 bases). Germline CDR1 LGHNA, CDR2 YNFKEQ. CDR3 length equals 16 residues. Deletions cut 0 bases from V and 2 bases from J, with 12 bases between. This CDR3 reads CASSQDFRGNTDTQYF. CDR3 DNA sequence: TGTGCCAGCAGCCAAGATTTTCGGGGGAACACAGATACGCAGTATTTT.

This clonotype came up a few times. The chain employs TRBV29-1 and TRBJ2-5; D may match TRBD1 or TRBD2 (5 bases each). Looked up from germline, CDR1 is SQVTM and CDR2 is ANQGSEA. CDR3 length: 14 residues. V dropped 5 bases and J dropped 3 bases, with 16 bases sitting between them. CDR3 region: CSVCPEGSKETQYF. CDR3 coding DNA: TGCAGCGTTTGCCCTGAGGGGTCGAAAGAGACCCAGTACTTC.

CDR3 protein: CASSLLRSGNTEAFF. The CDR3 nucleotides read TGCGCCAGCAGCTTGCTGCGATCAGGGAACACTGAAGCTTTCTTT. The genes are TRBV5-1 and TRBJ1-1; no clear D. The V end lost 1 base, the J end lost 1 base, and 11 bases lay between the germline ends. This CDR3 has 15 residues. The germline gives CDR1 SGHRS, CDR2 YFSETQ.

This clonotype was observed a handful of times. The CDR3 region is CSVGGVHLDTQYF. Written as DNA, the CDR3 is TGCAGCGTTGGGGGGGTGCATCTAGATACGCAGTATTTT. V is TRBV29-1 and J is TRBJ2-3; D might be TRBD2 (6 bases). The CDR3 runs 13 residues. V shed 4 bases and J shed 5 bases, with 13 bases lying between them. CDR1 SQVTM and CDR2 ANQGSEA come from the germline V gene.

This clonotype was seen a handful of times. The gene calls are TRBV7-2 and TRBJ2-7; 10 bases align to TRBD1. The germline V gene encodes CDR1 SGHTA and CDR2 FQGNSA. The CDR3 spans 15 residues. The V and J ends lost 5 bases and 7 bases, in that order; junction bases with no gene match: 11. CDR3 in amino acids: CASSTGTGVKIEQYF. The CDR3 nucleotides are TGTGCCAGCAGCACCGGGACAGGGGTGAAGATTGAGCAGTACTTC.

V usage is TRBV12-3 or TRBV12-4 and J usage is TRBJ2-7, with D perhaps matching TRBD1 (6 bases). CDR3 length: 14 amino acids. V lost 6 bases and J lost 4, with 16 bases in between. CDR3 sequence reads: CASRGRTGTYEQYF. CDR3 bases: TGTGCCAGCAGGGGACGCACAGGGACGTACGAGCAGTACTTC.

The gene calls are TRBV5-5 and TRBJ2-5; tentatively, D is TRBD2 (6 bases). Per germline, CDR1 SGHKS and CDR2 YYEKEE (reference sequence). The CDR3 has 16 residues. V gave up 0 bases and J gave up 2 bases, with 14 bases separating them. The CDR3 protein is CASSLGAGRGQETQYF. The CDR3 DNA reads as TGTGCCAGCAGCTTGGGCGCGGGACGGGGTCAAGAGACCCAGTACTTC.

The gene calls are TRBV15 and TRBJ2-1; D is uncertain. Looked up from germline, CDR1 is LNHNV and CDR2 is YYDKDF (reference sequence). V shed 1 base and J shed 7 bases, with 5 bases lying between them. This CDR3 is 12 amino acids long. CDR3 DNA: TGTGCCACCAGCAGAGTTGATAATGAGCAGTTCTTC. Its protein is CATSRVDNEQFF.

This clonotype showed up just a few times. The CDR3 spells CSVKNAAGTGNDYGYTF. The CDR3 bases are TGCAGCGTTAAAAACGCAGCCGGGACAGGGAACGACTATGGCTACACCTTC. The gene calls are TRBV29-1 and TRBJ1-2; 9 bases match TRBD1. CDR1 SQVTM and CDR2 ANQGSEA come from the germline V gene. V lost 5 bases to trimming and J lost 3 bases; unmatched junction nucleotides: 16. The CDR3 sequence is 17 residues long.

CDR3 coding DNA: TGTGCCAGCAGCCATGACAGGGGCGCTACAGATACGCAGTATTTT. Amino acid sequence: CASSHDRGATDTQYF. This chain connects TRBV5-5 to TRBJ2-3, with TRBD1 identical over 8 bases. There are 15 residues in the CDR3. Germline trimming cut 4 bases from V and 3 bases from J; bases unmatched to any gene: 7. Germline CDR1 and CDR2: SGHKS and YYEKEE (reference sequence). The whole variable domain, filled in from reference TRBV5-5 and TRBJ2-3, reads DAGVTQSPTHLIKTRGQQVTLRCSPISGHKSVSWYQQVLGQGPQFIFQYYEKEERGRGNFPDRFSARQFPNYSSELNVNALLLGDSALYLCASSHDRGATDTQYFGPGTRLTVL.

This clonotype was counted only a few times. V is TRBV20-1 and J is TRBJ2-2; D not resolved. The V end was cut by 6 bases, the J end by 6 bases, with 14 bases between. The CDR3 contains 13 residues. Germline V CDR1 and CDR2: DFQATT, SNEGSKA (reference sequence). The CDR3 DNA is TGCAGTGCAACAACGGGCAACCCCGGGGAGCTGTTTTTT. Protein sequence: CSATTGNPGELFF.

The chain has TRBV20-1 and TRBJ2-7; 7 bases are shared with TRBD1. The length of the CDR3 is 14 residues. V shed 6 bases, J shed 5 bases, and the junction held 13 bases outside the gene matches. The germline gives CDR1 DFQATT, CDR2 SNEGSKA (reference sequence). CDR3 sequence reads: CSASKTGDTNEQYF. DNA of the CDR3: TGCAGTGCCAGCAAAACAGGGGATACGAACGAGCAGTACTTC.

The rearrangement uses TRBV29-1 and TRBJ2-1; a weak D match, TRBD2 (5 bases). V lost 3 bases, J lost 0 bases, and 12 bases lay in between. CDR3 size: 15 residues. Germline V CDR1 and CDR2: SQVTM, ANQGSEA. The CDR3 DNA reads TGCAGCGTTGAGATGACCCGGGGCTCCTACAATGAGCAGTTCTTC. Its protein is CSVEMTRGSYNEQFF.

Note on this clonotype: One junction end disagrees with the germline gene, perhaps due to a read error. This chain joins TRBV5-5 and TRBJ2-3; D remains unclear. Germline V lookup: CDR1 SGHKS, CDR2 YYEKEE (reference sequence). The CDR3 loop spans 14 amino acids. The CDR3 loop is CDSSLNQRTDTQYF. Here the CDR3 DNA reads TGTGACAGCAGCTTGAACCAGCGCACAGATACGCAGTATTTT.

The chain combines TRBV20-1 with TRBJ2-1, with TRBD2 identical over 16 bases. The CDR3 contains 19 residues. Unmatched junction bases numbered 8, after V lost 2 bases and J lost 1 base. Per the germline V gene, CDR1 is DFQATT and CDR2 is SNEGSKA (reference sequence). The CDR3, as DNA: TGCAGTGCTAGAAACCCGGGACTAGCGGGGGGGCGATCCTACAATGAGCAGTTCTTC. Translation: CSARNPGLAGGRSYNEQFF.

This chain joins TRBV5-8 and TRBJ2-5, with 10 bases identical to TRBD1. Germline CDR1 reads SGHTS; CDR2 reads YDEGEE. This CDR3 spans 14 amino acids. The J segment lost 1 base and the V segment lost 5 bases, leaving 2 bases of the junction unmatched. The CDR3: CASRWDRGQETQYF. The CDR3, as DNA: TGTGCCAGCAGATGGGACAGGGGCCAAGAGACCCAGTACTTC.

A few counts support this clonotype. The V gene is TRBV5-4, the J gene TRBJ2-5, with a tentative D call TRBD2 (5 bases). There are 14 residues in the CDR3. V lost 3 bases and J lost 4, with 13 bases in between. CDR1 and CDR2 from the germline V gene are SGHNT and YYREEE (reference sequence). The CDR3 loop is CASSSSGWGETQYF. The CDR3 DNA is TGTGCCAGCAGCTCTTCGGGGTGGGGAGAGACCCAGTACTTC.

This clonotype was seen a handful of times. The chain combines TRBV20-1 with TRBJ2-7; 7 bases fit TRBD1. The CDR3 consists of 14 residues. Germline CDR1 reads DFQATT; CDR2 reads SNEGSKA (reference sequence). Trimming took 6 bases from V and 0 from J; bases not matched to a gene: 8. The CDR3 spells CSASDRASSYEQYF. CDR3 bases: TGCAGTGCCAGCGACAGGGCGAGCTCCTACGAGCAGTACTTC.

This clonotype has just a few counts. This chain links TRBV6-1 with TRBJ2-7; 7 nucleotides agree with TRBD1. Germline V gives CDR1 MNHNS, CDR2 SASEGT. The CDR3 sequence is 13 residues long. With 6 bases clipped from V and 6 bases from J, the junction kept 8 bases outside the gene matches. For the CDR3, the DNA is TGTGCCAGCAGCCGCCCCGGGACAGTCGAGCAGTACTTC. Translating gives CASSRPGTVEQYF.